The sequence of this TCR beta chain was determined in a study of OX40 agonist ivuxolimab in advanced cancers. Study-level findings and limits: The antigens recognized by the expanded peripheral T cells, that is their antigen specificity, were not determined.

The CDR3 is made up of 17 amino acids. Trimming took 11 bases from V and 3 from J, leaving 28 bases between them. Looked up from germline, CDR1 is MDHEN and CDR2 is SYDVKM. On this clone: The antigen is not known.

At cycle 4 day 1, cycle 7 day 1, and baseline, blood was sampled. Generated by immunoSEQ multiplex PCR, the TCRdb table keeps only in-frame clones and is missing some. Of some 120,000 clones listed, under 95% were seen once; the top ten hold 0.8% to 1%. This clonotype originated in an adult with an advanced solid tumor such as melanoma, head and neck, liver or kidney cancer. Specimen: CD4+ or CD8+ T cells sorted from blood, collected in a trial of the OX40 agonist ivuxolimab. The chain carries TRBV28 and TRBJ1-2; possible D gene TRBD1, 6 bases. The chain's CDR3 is CAGSGQGPMGGDYGYTF. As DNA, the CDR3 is TGTGCCGGCTCAGGGCAGGGGCCCATGGGCGGGGACTATGGCTACACCTTC.